This T cell receptor beta chain was identified in a study of PD-1 blockade in classical Hodgkin lymphoma. Study as a whole: The study gave patients nivolumab 3 mg/kg intravenously every 2 weeks. Study results and caveats: CD4+ TCR diversity, unlike CD8+, climbed significantly by C4D1. Partial responders and progressors had significantly lower baseline TCR diversity.

Exposure to brentuximab vedotin varied, and each patient had relapsed following autologous stem cell transplantation. TCRdb's table, derived via immunoSEQ multiplex PCR, lists solely in-frame clones and lacks some. The sample holds about 84,000 clones, around 86% seen once. This clone was detected once. Antigen: not known. The V gene's germline CDR1 is MDHEN and CDR2 SYDVKM. The CDR3 spans 16 residues. Trimming removed 8 bases from V and 6 bases from J, with 23 bases in between. The sequencing here drew on peripheral blood mononuclear cells (PBMCs), taken at baseline. The rearrangement links TRBV28 to TRBJ2-1; TRBD2 is a possible D gene (6 bases). The clonotype comes from a human donor with classical Hodgkin lymphoma. In DNA, the CDR3 is TGTGCCAGCGCGATATCGTTGGAGGGAGTAACCAATGAGCAGTTCTTC. Protein: CASAISLEGVTNEQFF.